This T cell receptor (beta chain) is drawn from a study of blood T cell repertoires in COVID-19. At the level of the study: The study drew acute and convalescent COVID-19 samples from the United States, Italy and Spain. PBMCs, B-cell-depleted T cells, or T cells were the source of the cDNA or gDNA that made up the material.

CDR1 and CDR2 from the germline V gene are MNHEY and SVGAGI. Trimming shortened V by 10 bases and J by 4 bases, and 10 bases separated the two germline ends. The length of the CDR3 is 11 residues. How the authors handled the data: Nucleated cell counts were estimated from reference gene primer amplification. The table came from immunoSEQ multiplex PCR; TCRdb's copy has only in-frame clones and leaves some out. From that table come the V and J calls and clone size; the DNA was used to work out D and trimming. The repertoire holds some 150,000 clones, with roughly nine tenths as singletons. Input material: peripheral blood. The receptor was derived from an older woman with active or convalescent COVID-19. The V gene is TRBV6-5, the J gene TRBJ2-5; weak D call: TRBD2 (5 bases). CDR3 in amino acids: CATEGGETQYF. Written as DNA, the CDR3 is TGTGCCACCGAGGGTGGAGAGACCCAGTACTTC.